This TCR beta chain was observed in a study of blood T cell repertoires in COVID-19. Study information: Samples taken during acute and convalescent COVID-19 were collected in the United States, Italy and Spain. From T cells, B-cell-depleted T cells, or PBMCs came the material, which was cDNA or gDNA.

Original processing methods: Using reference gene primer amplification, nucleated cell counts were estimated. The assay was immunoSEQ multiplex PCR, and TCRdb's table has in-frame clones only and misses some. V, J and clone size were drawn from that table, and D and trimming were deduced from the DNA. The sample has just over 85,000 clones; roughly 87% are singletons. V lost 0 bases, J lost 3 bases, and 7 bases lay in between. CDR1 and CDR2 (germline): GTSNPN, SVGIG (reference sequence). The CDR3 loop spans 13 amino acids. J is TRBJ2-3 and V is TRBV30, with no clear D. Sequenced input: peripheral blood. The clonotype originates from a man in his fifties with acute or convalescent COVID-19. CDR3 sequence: CAWSVLATDTQYF. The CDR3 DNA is TGTGCCTGGAGTGTACTTGCGACAGATACGCAGTATTTT.